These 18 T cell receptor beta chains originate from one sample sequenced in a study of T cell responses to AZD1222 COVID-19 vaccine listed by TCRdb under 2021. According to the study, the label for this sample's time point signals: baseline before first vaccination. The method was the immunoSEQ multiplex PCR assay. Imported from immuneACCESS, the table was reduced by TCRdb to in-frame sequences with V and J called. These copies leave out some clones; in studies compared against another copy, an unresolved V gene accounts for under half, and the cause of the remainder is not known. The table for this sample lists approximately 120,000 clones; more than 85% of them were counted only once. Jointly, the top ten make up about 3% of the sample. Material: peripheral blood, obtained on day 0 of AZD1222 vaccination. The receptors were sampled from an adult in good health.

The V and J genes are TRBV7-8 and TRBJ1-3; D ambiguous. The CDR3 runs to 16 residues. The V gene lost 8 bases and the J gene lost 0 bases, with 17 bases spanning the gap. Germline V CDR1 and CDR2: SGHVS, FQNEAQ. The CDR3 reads CASALGGGGSGNTIYF. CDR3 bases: TGTGCCAGCGCCCTCGGCGGAGGCGGCTCTGGAAACACCATATATTTT.

CDR3 DNA: TGTGCCTGGAGTGAGCCCCAGACAGGGGACGCTGAAAAACTGTTTTTT. Encoded protein: CAWSEPQTGDAEKLFF. The chain couples TRBV30 to TRBJ1-4, with 8 bases matching TRBD1. V was clipped by 1 base and J by 7 bases; unmatched bases: 11. Germline V gene lookup returns CDR1 GTSNPN and CDR2 SVGIG (reference sequence). The CDR3 is made up of 16 amino acids.

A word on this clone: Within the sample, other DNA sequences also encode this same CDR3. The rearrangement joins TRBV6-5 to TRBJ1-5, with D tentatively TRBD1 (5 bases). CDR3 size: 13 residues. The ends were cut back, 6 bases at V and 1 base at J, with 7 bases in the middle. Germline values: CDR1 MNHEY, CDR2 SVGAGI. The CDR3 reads CASSRDSNQPQHF. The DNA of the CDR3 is TGTGCCAGCAGCCGGGACAGCAATCAGCCCCAGCATTTT.

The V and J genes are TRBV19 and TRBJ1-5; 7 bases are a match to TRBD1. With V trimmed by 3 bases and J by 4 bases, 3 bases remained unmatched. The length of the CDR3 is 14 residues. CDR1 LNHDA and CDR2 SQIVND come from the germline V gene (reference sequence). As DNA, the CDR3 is TGTGCCAGTAGTATCCAGGGACAGAATCAGCCCCAGCATTTT. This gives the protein CASSIQGQNQPQHF.

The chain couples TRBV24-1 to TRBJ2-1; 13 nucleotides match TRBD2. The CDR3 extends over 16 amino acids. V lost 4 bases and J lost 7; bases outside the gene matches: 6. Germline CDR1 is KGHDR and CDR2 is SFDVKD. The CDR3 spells CATSDRTSGSTNEQFF. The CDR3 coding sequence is TGTGCCACCAGTGACCGGACTAGCGGGAGTACTAATGAGCAGTTCTTC.

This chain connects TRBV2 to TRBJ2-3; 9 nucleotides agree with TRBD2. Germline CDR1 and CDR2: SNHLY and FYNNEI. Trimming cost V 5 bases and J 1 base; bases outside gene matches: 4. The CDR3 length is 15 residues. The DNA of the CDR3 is TGTGCCAGCAGTCGACTAGCGGCCCGCACAGATACGCAGTATTTT. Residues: CASSRLAARTDTQYF.

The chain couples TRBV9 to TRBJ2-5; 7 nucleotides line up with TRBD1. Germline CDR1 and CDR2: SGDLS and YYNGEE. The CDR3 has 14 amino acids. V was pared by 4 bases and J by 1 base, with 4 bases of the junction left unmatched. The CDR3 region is CASSLGQIQETQYF. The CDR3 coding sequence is TGTGCCAGCAGCCTGGGACAGATCCAAGAGACCCAGTACTTC.

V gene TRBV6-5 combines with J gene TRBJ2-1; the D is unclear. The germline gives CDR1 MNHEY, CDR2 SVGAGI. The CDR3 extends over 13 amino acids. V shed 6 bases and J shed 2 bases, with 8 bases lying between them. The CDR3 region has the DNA TGTGCCAGCAGCCTGGGAACCTACAATGAGCAGTTCTTC. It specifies CASSLGTYNEQFF.

The CDR3 loop reads CASSLVGSTEAFF. CDR3 coding DNA: TGTGCCAGCAGCTTAGTAGGGTCCACTGAAGCTTTCTTT. The chain couples TRBV7-2 to TRBJ1-1; D is unresolved. The CDR3 length is 13 residues. Trimming cost V 1 base and J 4 bases, with 7 bases left between them. In germline, CDR1 is SGHTA, CDR2 FQGNSA. Based on the CDR3 plus reference TRBV7-2 and TRBJ1-1, the full variable domain is GAGVSQSPSNKVTEKGKDVELRCDPISGHTALYWYRQSLGQGLEFLIYFQGNSAPDKSGLPSDRFSAERTGGSVSTLTIQRTQQEDSAVYLCASSLVGSTEAFFGQGTRLTVV.

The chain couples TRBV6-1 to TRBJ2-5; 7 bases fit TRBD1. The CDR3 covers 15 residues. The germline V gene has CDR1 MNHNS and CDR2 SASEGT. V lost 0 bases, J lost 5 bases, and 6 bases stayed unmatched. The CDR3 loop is CASSEAIGGYETQYF. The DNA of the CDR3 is TGTGCCAGCAGTGAAGCAATAGGGGGCTATGAGACCCAGTACTTC.

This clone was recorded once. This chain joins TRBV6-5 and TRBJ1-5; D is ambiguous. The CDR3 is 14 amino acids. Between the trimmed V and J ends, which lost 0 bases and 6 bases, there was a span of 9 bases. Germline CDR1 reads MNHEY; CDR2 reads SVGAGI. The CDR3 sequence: CASSYSTLGQPQHF. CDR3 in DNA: TGTGCCAGCAGTTACTCGACGCTAGGTCAGCCCCAGCATTTT.

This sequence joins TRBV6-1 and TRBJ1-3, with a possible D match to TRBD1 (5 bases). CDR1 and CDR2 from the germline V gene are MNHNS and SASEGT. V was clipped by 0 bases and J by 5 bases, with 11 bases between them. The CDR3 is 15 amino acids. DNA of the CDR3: TGTGCCAGCAGTGAAGCCCAGGGTGGGCGAAACACCATATATTTT. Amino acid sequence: CASSEAQGGRNTIYF.

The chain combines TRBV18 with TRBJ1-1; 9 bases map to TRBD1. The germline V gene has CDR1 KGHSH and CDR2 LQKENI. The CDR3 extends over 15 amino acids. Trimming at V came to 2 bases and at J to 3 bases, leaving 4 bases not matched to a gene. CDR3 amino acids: CASSPGTGSDTEAFF. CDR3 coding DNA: TGTGCCAGCTCACCAGGGACAGGGTCGGACACTGAAGCTTTCTTT. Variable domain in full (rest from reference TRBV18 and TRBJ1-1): NAGVMQNPRHLVRRRGQEARLRCSPMKGHSHVYWYRQLPEEGLKFMVYLQKENIIDESGMPKERFSAEFPKEGPSILRIQQVVRGDSAAYFCASSPGTGSDTEAFFGQGTRLTVV.

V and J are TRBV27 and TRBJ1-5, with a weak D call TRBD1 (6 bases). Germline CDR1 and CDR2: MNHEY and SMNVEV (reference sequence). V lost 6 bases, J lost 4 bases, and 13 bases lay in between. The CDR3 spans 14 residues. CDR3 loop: CASSQTGRNQPQHF. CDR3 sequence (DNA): TGTGCCAGCAGCCAAACAGGGAGGAATCAGCCCCAGCATTTT.

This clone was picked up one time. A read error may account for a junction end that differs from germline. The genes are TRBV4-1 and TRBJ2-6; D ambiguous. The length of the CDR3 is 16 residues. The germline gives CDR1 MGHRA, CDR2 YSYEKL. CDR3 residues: CTSSQDVGSGANVLTF. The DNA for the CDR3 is TGCACCAGCAGCCAAGATGTAGGTTCTGGGGCCAACGTCCTGACTTTC.

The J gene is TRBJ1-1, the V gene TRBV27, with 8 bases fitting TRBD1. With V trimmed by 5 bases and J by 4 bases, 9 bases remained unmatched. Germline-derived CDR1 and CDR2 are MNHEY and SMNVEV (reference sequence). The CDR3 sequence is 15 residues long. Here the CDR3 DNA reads TGTGCCAGCAGTATCTCACAGGGGGGGTTCACTGAAGCTTTCTTT. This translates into CASSISQGGFTEAFF.

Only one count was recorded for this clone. Here the CDR3 reads CASSPLRDRAPGYGYTF. The CDR3 DNA is TGTGCCAGCAGCCCTTTACGGGACAGGGCACCCGGCTATGGCTACACCTTC. J is TRBJ1-2 and V is TRBV3-1 (or the pseudogene TRBV3-2); TRBD1 agrees at 9 bases. CDR3 length: 17 residues. Germline trimming cut 4 bases from V and 4 bases from J; bases unmatched to any gene: 13. Germline CDR1 LGHDT, CDR2 YNNKEL (reference sequence).

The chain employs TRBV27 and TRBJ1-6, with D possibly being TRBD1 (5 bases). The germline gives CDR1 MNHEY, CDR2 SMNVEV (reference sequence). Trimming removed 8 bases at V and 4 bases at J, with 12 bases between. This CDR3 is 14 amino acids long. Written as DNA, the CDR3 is TGTGCCAGCGGGGACGGCTATTATAATTCACCCCTCCACTTT. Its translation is CASGDGYYNSPLHF.